The 5 T cell receptor beta chains below come from one sample, sequenced in a study of cytomegalovirus exposure and HLA in healthy donors. 60 Vbeta and 13 Jbeta primers were used in PCR. Profiling relied on immunoSEQ multiplex PCR, and the TCRdb table lists in-frame clones only, not all of them. The repertoire includes roughly 100,000 clones, 70% to 90% of them detected once, and 2.6% sits in the top ten. Sequenced sample: PBMCs. The receptors were sampled from a man between 35 and 55 years old in good health and CMV-seronegative.

This chain links TRBV7-8 with TRBJ2-1, with D maybe TRBD1 (6 bases). In germline, CDR1 is SGHVS, CDR2 FQNEAQ. Trimming cost V 5 bases and J 3 bases, with 17 bases left between them. The CDR3 is 16 amino acids. In DNA, the CDR3 is TGTGCCAGCAGCATCGGGACAACCACGGACTACAATGAGCAGTTCTTC. Protein product: CASSIGTTTDYNEQFF.

This clone was observed a handful of times. The gene calls are TRBV19 and TRBJ2-7; D might be TRBD2 (5 bases). Trimming pared 2 bases from V and 1 base from J, leaving 9 bases between. In germline, CDR1 is LNHDA, CDR2 SQIVND (reference sequence). This CDR3 is built from 14 residues. The CDR3 reads CASSIRPGSYEQYF. The CDR3 coding sequence is TGTGCCAGTAGTATACGTCCGGGATCCTACGAGCAGTACTTC.

This chain joins TRBV7-9 and TRBJ2-5; TRBD2 matches at 9 bases. V was pared by 5 bases and J by 5 bases, with 15 bases of the junction left unmatched. The CDR3 is 17 residues long. The germline gives CDR1 SEHNR, CDR2 FQNEAQ (reference sequence). CDR3 in DNA: TGTGCCAGCAGCCGGCGGCAGTCAGCGGGGGGTTGGGAGACCCAGTACTTC. It codes for CASSRRQSAGGWETQYF.

The rearrangement joins TRBV12-5 to TRBJ2-5; a weak D match, TRBD1 (5 bases). Deletions cut 1 base from V and 2 bases from J, with 14 bases between. The CDR3 contains 16 residues. Germline V gene sequence: CDR1 LGHNT, CDR2 FRNRAP. CDR3 sequence reads: CASGLAARVPQETQYF. The DNA for the CDR3 is TGTGCTAGTGGTTTGGCGGCCAGGGTACCTCAAGAGACCCAGTACTTC.

This clone was seen a handful of times. The V gene is TRBV19, the J gene TRBJ2-2, with 8 bases fitting TRBD2. CDR1 is LNHDA and CDR2 is SQIVND in the germline V gene (reference sequence). J was trimmed by 1 base and V by 7 bases; bases with no gene match: 2. There are 14 residues in the CDR3. CDR3 sequence: CASILAGNTGELFF. The DNA of the CDR3 is TGTGCCAGTATTCTAGCGGGGAACACCGGGGAGCTGTTTTTT.